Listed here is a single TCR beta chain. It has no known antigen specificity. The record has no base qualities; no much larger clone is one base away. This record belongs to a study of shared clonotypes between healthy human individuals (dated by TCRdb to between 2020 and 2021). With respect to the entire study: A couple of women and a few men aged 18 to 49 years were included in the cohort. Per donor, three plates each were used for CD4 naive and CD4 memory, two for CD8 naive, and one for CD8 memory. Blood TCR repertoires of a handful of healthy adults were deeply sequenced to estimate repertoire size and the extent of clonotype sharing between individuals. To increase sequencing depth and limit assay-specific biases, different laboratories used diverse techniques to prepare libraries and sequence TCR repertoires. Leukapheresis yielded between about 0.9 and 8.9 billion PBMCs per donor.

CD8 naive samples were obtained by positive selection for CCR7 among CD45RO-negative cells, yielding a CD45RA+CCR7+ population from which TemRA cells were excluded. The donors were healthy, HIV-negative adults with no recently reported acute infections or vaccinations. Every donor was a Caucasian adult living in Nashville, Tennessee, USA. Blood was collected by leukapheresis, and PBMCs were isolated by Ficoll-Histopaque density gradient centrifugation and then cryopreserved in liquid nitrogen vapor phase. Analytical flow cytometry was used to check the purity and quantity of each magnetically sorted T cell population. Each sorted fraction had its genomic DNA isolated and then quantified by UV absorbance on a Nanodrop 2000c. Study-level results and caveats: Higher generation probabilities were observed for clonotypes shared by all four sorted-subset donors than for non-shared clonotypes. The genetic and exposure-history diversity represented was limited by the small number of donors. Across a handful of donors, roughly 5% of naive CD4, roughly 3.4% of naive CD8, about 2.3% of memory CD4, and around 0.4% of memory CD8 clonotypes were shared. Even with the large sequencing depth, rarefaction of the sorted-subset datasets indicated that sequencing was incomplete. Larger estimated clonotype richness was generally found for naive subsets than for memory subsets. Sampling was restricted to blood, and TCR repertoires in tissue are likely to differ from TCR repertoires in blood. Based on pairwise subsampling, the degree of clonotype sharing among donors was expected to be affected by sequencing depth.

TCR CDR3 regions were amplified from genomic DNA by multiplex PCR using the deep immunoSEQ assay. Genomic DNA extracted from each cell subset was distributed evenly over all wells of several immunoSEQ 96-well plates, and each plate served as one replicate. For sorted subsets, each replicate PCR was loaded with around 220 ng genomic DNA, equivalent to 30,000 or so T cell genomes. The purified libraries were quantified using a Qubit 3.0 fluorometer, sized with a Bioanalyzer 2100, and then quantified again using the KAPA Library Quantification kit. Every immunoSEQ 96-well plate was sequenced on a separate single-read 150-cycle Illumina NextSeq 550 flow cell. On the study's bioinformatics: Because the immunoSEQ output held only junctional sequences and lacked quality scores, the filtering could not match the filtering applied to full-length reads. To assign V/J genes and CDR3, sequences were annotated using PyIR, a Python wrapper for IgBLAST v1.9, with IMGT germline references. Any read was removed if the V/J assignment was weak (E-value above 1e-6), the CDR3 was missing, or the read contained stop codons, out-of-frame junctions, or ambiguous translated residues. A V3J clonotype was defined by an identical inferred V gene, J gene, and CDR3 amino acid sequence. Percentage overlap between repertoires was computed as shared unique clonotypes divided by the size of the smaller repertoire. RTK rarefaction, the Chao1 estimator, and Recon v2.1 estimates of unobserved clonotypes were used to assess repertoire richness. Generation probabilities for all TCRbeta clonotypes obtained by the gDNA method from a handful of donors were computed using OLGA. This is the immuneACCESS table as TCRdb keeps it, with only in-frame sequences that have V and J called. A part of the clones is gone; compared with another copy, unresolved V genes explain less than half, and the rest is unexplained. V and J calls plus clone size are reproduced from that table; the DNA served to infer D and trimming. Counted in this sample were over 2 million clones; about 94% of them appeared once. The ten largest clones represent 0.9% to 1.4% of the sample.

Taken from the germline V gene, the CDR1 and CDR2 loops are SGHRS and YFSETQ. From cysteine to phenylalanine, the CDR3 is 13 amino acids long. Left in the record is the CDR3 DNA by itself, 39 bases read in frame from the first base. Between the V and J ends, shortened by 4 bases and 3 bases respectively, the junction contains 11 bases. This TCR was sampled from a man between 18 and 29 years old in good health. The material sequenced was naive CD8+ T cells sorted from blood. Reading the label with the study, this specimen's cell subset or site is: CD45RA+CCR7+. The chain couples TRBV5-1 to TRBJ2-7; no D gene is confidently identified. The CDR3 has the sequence CASSPRPGYEQYF. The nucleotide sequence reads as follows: TGCGCCAGCAGCCCCCGACCCGGCTACGAGCAGTACTTC.